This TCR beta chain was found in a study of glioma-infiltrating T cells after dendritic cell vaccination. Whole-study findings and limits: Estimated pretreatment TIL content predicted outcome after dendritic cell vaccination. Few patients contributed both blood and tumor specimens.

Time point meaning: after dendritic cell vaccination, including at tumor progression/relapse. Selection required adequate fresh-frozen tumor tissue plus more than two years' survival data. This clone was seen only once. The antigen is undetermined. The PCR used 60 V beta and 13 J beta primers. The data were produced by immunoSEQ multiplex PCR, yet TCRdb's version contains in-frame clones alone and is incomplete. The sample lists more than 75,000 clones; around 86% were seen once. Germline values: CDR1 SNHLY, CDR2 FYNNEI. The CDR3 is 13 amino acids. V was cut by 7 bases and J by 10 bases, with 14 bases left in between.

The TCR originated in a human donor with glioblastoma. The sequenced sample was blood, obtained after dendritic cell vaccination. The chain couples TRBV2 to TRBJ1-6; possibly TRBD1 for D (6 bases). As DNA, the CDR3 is TGTGCCAGCAAACCAGGGGTCAACTCACCCCTCCACTTT. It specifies CASKPGVNSPLHF.